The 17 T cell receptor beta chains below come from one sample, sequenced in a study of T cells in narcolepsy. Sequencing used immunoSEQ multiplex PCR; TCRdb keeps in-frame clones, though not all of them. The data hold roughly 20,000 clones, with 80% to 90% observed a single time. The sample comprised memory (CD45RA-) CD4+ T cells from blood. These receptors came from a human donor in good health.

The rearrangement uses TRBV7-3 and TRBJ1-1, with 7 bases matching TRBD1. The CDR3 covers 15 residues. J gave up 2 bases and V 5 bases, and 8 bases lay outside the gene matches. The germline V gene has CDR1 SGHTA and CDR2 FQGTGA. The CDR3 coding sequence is TGTGCCAGCAGCCTCAAAAGACAGGGTAACACTGAAGCTTTCTTT. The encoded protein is CASSLKRQGNTEAFF.

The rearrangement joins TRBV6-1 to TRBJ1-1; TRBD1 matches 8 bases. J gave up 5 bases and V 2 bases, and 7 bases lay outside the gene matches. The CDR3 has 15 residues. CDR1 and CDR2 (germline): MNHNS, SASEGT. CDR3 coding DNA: TGTGCCAGCAGTGAAAGGCAGGGGGCGACGACTGAAGCTTTCTTT. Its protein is CASSERQGATTEAFF.

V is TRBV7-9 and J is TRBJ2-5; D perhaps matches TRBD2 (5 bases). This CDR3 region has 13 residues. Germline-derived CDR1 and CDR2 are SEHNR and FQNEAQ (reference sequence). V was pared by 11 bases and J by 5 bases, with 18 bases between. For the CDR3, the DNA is TGTGCCGGCAACCCAACGGGGTCGGAGACCCAGTACTTC. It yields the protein CAGNPTGSETQYF.

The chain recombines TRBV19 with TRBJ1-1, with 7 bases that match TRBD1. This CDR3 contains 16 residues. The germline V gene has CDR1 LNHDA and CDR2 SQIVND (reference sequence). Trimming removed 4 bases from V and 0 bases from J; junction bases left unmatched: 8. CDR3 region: CASSTRQGGLNTEAFF. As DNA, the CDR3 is TGTGCCAGTAGTACCAGACAGGGCGGGTTGAACACTGAAGCTTTCTTT. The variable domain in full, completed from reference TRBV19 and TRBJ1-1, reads DGGITQSPKYLFRKEGQNVTLSCEQNLNHDAMYWYRQDPGQGLRLIYYSQIVNDFQKGDIAEGYSVSREKKESFPLTVTSAQKNPTAFYLCASSTRQGGLNTEAFFGQGTRLTVV.

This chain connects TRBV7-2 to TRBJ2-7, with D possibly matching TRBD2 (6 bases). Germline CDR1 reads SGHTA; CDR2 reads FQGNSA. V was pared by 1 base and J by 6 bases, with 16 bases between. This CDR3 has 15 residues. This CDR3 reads CASSLDFGGVTEQYF. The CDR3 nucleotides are TGTGCCAGCAGCTTAGATTTCGGGGGAGTAACCGAGCAGTACTTC.

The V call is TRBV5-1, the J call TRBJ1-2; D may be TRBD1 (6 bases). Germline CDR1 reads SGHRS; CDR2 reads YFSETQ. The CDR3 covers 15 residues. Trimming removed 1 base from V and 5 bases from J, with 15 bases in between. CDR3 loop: CASSLTGPGSYGYTF. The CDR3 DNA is TGCGCCAGCAGCTTGACAGGGCCCGGGTCTTATGGCTACACCTTC.

This CDR3 is CASSLREGGIAFF. CDR3 in DNA: TGTGCCAGCAGCTTAAGGGAGGGGGGGATAGCTTTCTTT. The V gene is TRBV7-2, the J gene TRBJ1-1; tentatively, D is TRBD1 (6 bases). The CDR3 has 13 amino acids. V lost 2 bases and J 10 bases, leaving 14 bases between the germline ends. From germline, CDR1 is SGHTA and CDR2 FQGNSA.

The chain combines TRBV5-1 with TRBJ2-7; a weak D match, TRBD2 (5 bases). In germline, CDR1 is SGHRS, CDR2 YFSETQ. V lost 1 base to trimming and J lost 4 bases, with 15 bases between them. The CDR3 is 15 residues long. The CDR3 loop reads CASSLSPDPGYEQYF. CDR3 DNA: TGCGCCAGCAGCTTGAGCCCGGACCCGGGGTACGAGCAGTACTTC.

The CDR3 nucleotides read TGTGCCATCTCCAAAGGGGTAGGGTCAGATACGCAGTATTTT. Its protein product is CAISKGVGSDTQYF. V is TRBV19 and J is TRBJ2-3; D might be TRBD1 (5 bases). The V gene lost 10 bases and the J gene lost 4 bases, with 18 bases spanning the gap. The length of the CDR3 is 14 residues. In germline, CDR1 is LNHDA, CDR2 SQIVND (reference sequence).

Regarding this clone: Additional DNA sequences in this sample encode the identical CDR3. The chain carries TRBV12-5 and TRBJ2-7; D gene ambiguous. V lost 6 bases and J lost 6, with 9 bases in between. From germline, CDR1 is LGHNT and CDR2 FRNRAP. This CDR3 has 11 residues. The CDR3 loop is CASGSIGEQYF. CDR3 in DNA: TGTGCTAGTGGGAGTATCGGCGAGCAGTACTTC.

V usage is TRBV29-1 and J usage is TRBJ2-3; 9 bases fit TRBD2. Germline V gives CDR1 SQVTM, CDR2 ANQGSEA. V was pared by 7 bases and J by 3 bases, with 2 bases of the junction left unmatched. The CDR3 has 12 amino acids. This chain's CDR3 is CSGRGGTDTQYF. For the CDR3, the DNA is TGCAGCGGGCGGGGGGGGACAGATACGCAGTATTTT.

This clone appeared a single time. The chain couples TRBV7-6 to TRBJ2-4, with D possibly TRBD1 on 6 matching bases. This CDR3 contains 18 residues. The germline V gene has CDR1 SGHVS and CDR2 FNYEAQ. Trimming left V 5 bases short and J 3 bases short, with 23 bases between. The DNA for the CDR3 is TGTGCCAGCAGCCAGTTCCCTCAGGGGAGCCTCGTCAAAAACATTCAGTACTTC. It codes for CASSQFPQGSLVKNIQYF.

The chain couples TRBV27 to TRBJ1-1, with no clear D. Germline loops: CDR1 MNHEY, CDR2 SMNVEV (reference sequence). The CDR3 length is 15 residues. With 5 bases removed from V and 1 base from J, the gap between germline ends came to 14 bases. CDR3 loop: CASSSRLAANTEAFF. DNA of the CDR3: TGTGCCAGCAGTAGCCGCTTGGCAGCGAACACTGAAGCTTTCTTT.

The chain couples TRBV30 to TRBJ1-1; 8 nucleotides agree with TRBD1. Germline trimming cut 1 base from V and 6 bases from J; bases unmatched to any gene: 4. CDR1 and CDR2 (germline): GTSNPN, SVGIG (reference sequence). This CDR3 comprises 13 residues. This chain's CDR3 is CAWSGGQAPEAFF. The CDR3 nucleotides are TGTGCCTGGAGTGGGGGACAGGCGCCTGAAGCTTTCTTT.

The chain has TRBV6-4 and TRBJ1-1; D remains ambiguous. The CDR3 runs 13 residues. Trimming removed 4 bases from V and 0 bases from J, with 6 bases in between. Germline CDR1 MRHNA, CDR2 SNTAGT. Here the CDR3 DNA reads TGTGCCAGCAGTGCCAGCATGAACACTGAAGCTTTCTTT. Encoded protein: CASSASMNTEAFF.

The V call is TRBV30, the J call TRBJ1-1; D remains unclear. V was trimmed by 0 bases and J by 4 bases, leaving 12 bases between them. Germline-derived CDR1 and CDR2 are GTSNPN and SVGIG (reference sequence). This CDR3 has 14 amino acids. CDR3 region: CAWSVLMAGTEAFF. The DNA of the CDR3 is TGTGCCTGGAGTGTACTGATGGCTGGCACTGAAGCTTTCTTT.

The CDR3 DNA sequence: TGTGCCAGCAGCTTCGGCAGCTCTAACTATGGCTACACCTTC. Protein: CASSFGSSNYGYTF. The gene calls are TRBV13 and TRBJ1-2; D ambiguous. V was shortened by 3 bases and J by 0 bases, with 8 bases between the two germline ends. In germline, CDR1 is PRHDT, CDR2 FYEKMQ (reference sequence). The CDR3 spans 14 residues.